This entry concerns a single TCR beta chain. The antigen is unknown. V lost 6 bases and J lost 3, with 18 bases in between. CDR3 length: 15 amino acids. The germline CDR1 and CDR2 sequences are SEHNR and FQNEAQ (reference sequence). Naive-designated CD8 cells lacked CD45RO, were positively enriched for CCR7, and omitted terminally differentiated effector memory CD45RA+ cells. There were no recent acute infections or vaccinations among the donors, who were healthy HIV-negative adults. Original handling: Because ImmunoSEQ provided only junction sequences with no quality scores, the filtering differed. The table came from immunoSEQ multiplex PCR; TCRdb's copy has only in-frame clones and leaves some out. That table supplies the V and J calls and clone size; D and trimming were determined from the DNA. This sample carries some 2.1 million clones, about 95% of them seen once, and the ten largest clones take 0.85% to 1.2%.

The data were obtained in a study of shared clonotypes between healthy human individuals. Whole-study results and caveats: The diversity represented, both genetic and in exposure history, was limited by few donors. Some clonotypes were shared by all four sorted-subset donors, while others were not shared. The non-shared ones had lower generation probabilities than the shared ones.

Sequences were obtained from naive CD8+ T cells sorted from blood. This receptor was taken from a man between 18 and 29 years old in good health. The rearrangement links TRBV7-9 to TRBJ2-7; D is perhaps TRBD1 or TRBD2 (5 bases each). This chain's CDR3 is CASSKTWGSVYEQYF. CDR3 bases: TGTGCCAGCAGTAAGACTTGGGGGAGCGTCTACGAGCAGTACTTC.